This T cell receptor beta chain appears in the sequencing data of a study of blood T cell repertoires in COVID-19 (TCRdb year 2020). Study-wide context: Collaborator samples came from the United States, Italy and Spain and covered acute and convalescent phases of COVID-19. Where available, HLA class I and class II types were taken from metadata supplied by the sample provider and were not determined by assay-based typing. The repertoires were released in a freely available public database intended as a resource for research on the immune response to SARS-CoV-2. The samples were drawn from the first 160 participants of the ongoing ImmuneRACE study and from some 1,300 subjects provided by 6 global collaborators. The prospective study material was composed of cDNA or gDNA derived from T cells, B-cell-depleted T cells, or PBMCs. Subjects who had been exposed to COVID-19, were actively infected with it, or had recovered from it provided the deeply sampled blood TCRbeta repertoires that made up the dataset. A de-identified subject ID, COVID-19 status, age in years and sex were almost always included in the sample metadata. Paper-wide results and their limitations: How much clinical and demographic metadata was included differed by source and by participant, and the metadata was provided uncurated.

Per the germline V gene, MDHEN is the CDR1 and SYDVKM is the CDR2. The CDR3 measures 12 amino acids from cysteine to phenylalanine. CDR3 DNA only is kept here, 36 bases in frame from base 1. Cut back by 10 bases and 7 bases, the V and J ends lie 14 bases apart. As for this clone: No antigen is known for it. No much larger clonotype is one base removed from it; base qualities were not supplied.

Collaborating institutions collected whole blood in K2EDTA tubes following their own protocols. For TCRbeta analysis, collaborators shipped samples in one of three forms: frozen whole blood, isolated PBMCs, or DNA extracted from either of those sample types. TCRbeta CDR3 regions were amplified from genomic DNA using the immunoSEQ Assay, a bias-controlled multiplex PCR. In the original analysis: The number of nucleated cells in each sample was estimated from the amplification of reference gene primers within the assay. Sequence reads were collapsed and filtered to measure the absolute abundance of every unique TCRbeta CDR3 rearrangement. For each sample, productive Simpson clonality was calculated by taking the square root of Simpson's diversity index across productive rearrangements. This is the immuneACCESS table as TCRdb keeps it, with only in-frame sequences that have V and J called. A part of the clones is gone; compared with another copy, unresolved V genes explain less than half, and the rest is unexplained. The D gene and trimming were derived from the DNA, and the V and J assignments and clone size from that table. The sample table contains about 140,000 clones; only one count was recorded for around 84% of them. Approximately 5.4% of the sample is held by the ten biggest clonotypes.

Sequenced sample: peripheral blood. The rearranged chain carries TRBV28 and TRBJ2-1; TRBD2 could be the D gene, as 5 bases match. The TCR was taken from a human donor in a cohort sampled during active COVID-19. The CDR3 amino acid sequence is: CATGGLRNEQFF. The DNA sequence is TGTGCCACCGGCGGGCTCCGGAATGAGCAGTTCTTC.